This T cell receptor beta chain was identified during a study of cytomegalovirus exposure and HLA in healthy donors. The wider study: Among the roughly 370 genotyped donors, less than 85% were placed in the Caucasian-associated ancestry cluster. The study's findings and limits: The authors listed 150 to 200 TCR beta chains as cytomegalovirus-associated.

This clone was counted only a few times. The antigen is unknown. Deletions cut 2 bases from V and 2 bases from J, with 7 bases between. The CDR3 covers 14 residues. Germline V lookup: CDR1 LNHDA, CDR2 SQIVND (reference sequence). PCR amplification relied on 60 Vbeta primers (plus 13 Jbeta primers). Libraries were prepared by immunoSEQ multiplex PCR; TCRdb keeps only in-frame clonotypes and omits some of them. The sample holds fewer than 200,000 clones; around 73% are singletons and the top ten take under 5.5%. The sequenced sample was PBMCs. V gene TRBV19 combines with J gene TRBJ2-1, with D possibly matching TRBD2 (6 bases). The TCR sequence derives from a woman aged 18-35 years in good health and CMV-seropositive. In DNA, the CDR3 is TGTGCCAGTAGTATACGACTAGCCTACAATGAGCAGTTCTTC. It translates to CASSIRLAYNEQFF.